This record looks at one T cell receptor beta chain sequence and its context. Its matching antigen is unknown. This record comes from a study of blood T cells in healthy people across ages. Notes on the study in general: Age showed a roughly linear inverse relationship with TCR beta diversity per million T cells. Relative to aged donors, long-lived donors carried more naive CD4+ cells and displayed higher diversity.

The second PCR ran about 6 to 12 cycles with a sample-barcoded 5' primer and J-beta primers. Each cDNA molecule received a tag from a template-switch adaptor that had 12 random nucleotides. TCRdb reanalysed the 5' RACE reads using MiXCR and keeps one entry per CDR3 protein. Among 720,000 or so distinct CDR3 sequences, 40% to 50% were seen once, and the ten largest hold around 30%. Individuals who donated were healthy Caucasians from Russia aged about 6 to 100. V was trimmed by 4 bases and J by 4 bases, leaving 10 bases between them. The CDR3 has 12 residues. Germline-derived CDR1 and CDR2 are SQVTM and ANQGSEA.

Sequenced material: blood. The J gene is TRBJ1-2, the V gene TRBV29-1, with TRBD1 as a possible D gene (6 bases). The clonotype originates from a man at least 80 years old in good health. The CDR3 reads CSVGRGGYGYTF. CDR3 DNA: TGCAGCGTTGGAAGGGGGGGCTATGGCTACACCTTC.